These 18 T cell receptor beta chains share one sample of origin, sequenced in a study of monozygotic twins with inflammatory bowel disease. From the 5' RACE reads, TCRdb lists one entry per CDR3 protein and no DNA. The sample holds 420,000 or so distinct CDR3 sequences. The sequenced sample consisted of blood. The receptors derive from a human donor with ulcerative colitis or Crohn's disease, or a healthy co-twin of an affected twin (not recorded which).

The rearrangement uses TRBV7-7 and TRBJ2-3; TCRdb selects TRBD1, and the lack of DNA leaves this call unchecked. This CDR3 has 15 amino acids. The germline V gene encodes CDR1 SSHAT and CDR2 FNYEAQ (reference sequence). CDR3 loop: CASSLAWGSADTQYF.

The rearrangement uses TRBV29-1 and TRBJ2-1; TCRdb selects TRBD1, and the lack of DNA leaves this call unchecked. Per germline, CDR1 SQVTM and CDR2 ANQGSEA. CDR3 size: 12 residues. The CDR3 loop reads CSVLGVLHEQFF.

The rearrangement uses TRBV12-3 or TRBV12-4 and TRBJ2-1; TCRdb's D gene call, TRBD1, goes unchecked for lack of DNA. The CDR3 runs 16 residues. The CDR3 here is CASRLSGGGGGGEQFF.

This chain joins TRBV7-6 and TRBJ1-2; TCRdb's D call of TRBD1 is untestable without DNA. The CDR3 has 16 amino acids. CDR1 SGHVS and CDR2 FNYEAQ come from the germline V gene. The CDR3 loop is CASSLEAGQINYGYTF.

The CDR3 loop reads CASVNGASEIDRGTQYF. J is TRBJ2-3 and V is TRBV28; TCRdb calls TRBD1, which cannot be checked without DNA. CDR3 length equals 17 residues. CDR1 MDHEN and CDR2 SYDVKM come from the germline V gene.

The gene calls are TRBV18 and TRBJ2-1; checking the TCRdb D call of TRBD2 is not possible without DNA. Germline V gives CDR1 KGHSH, CDR2 LQKENI. The CDR3 is 14 amino acids. CDR3 loop: CASSPAVALNEQFF.

The genes are TRBV10-3 and TRBJ1-5; TCRdb's assignment of TRBD1 cannot be checked, as there is no DNA. This CDR3 has 14 residues. CDR1 and CDR2 from the germline V gene are ENHRY and SYGVKD. CDR3 protein: CAISPGSVNQPQHF.

V usage is TRBV7-9 and J usage is TRBJ1-1; absent DNA, TCRdb's TRBD1 call cannot be checked. There are 15 residues in the CDR3. The germline V gene encodes CDR1 SEHNR and CDR2 FQNEAQ (reference sequence). The CDR3 reads CASSPIQGADTEAFF.

This chain uses TRBV5-5 with TRBJ2-1; TCRdb returns TRBD2, unconfirmable since there is no DNA. Germline V CDR1 and CDR2: SGHKS, YYEKEE (reference sequence). The length of the CDR3 is 15 residues. CDR3 residues: CASSFRLAGAGEQFF.

J is TRBJ2-5 and V is TRBV12-3 or TRBV12-4; no DNA is available, so the TRBD1 call from TCRdb remains unchecked. The CDR3 has 14 amino acids. CDR3 in amino acids: CASRGTDLQETQYF.

V gene TRBV28 combines with J gene TRBJ2-5; the D call from TCRdb, TRBD2, cannot be confirmed without DNA. This CDR3 spans 14 amino acids. Germline V gene sequence: CDR1 MDHEN, CDR2 SYDVKM. CDR3 sequence: CASTPDRPAGTQYF.

The chain joins TRBV20-1 to TRBJ2-5; as DNA is missing, the TRBD1 call by TCRdb cannot be tested. CDR3 size: 15 residues. The germline CDR1 and CDR2 sequences are DFQATT and SNEGSKA (reference sequence). The CDR3 reads CSARRGRETQETQYF.

The genes are TRBV10-1 and TRBJ1-3; TCRdb gives TRBD1 as the D gene, but with no DNA this cannot be confirmed. Germline assignment: CDR1 WNHNN and CDR2 SYGVQD (reference sequence). CDR3 length equals 20 residues. This CDR3 reads CASRRITGTGLISSGNTIYF.

The rearrangement joins TRBV27 to TRBJ2-7; TCRdb picks TRBD1, but there is no DNA to check that call. The CDR3 length is 14 residues. CDR1 is MNHEY, CDR2 SMNVEV, per germline (reference sequence). This chain's CDR3 is CASSLSSRGPEQYF.

The chain links TRBV12-3 or TRBV12-4 to TRBJ2-1. The CDR3 is 15 amino acids. CDR3 amino acids: CASTPTRSSYNEQFF.

The rearrangement links TRBV6-5 to TRBJ2-2; TCRdb lists TRBD1, though no DNA is available to test this call. Germline values: CDR1 MNHEY, CDR2 SVGAGI. This CDR3 has 17 amino acids. This chain's CDR3 is CASSSKDRGRYTGELFF.

V gene TRBV5-1 combines with J gene TRBJ1-6. This CDR3 is built from 15 residues. Germline values: CDR1 SGHRS, CDR2 YFSETQ. CDR3 sequence reads: CASSLKGSGVSPLHF.

This sequence joins TRBV28 and TRBJ2-7; TCRdb's assignment of TRBD2 cannot be checked, as there is no DNA. Germline CDR1 and CDR2: MDHEN and SYDVKM. This CDR3 contains 15 residues. The CDR3 loop is CASEGGLAEPYEQYF.